The next 28 T cell receptor beta chains were all read from a single sample in a study of blood T cell repertoires in COVID-19. Sequencing used immunoSEQ multiplex PCR; TCRdb keeps in-frame clones, though not all of them. The repertoire holds about 410,000 clones, with around 91% as singletons. Input material: peripheral blood. The receptors shown here come from a woman between 35 and 50 years old with COVID-19, enrolled during active disease.

V usage is TRBV18 and J usage is TRBJ1-2, with 8 bases identical to TRBD1. Germline CDR1 KGHSH, CDR2 LQKENI. This CDR3 has 15 amino acids. The V gene end was trimmed by 3 bases and the J gene end by 4 bases; junction bases not matched to a gene: 7. For the CDR3, the DNA is TGTGCCAGCTCACCGACAGGGGACCTCACCTATGGCTACACCTTC. Encoded protein: CASSPTGDLTYGYTF.

The chain links TRBV6-5 to TRBJ1-1; the D gene is possibly TRBD1 (5 bases). This CDR3 has 13 amino acids. Germline CDR1 MNHEY, CDR2 SVGAGI. V gave up 4 bases and J gave up 4 bases, with 10 bases separating them. The CDR3 sequence: CASSWGWSTEAFF. CDR3 sequence (DNA): TGTGCCAGCAGTTGGGGCTGGAGCACTGAAGCTTTCTTT.

In its sample, this clone was seen once. The gene calls are TRBV9 and TRBJ2-5; D remains ambiguous. CDR1 SGDLS and CDR2 YYNGEE come from the germline V gene. The CDR3 is made up of 12 amino acids. V lost 0 bases and J lost 3, with 3 bases in between. The CDR3 is CASSVVEETQYF. As DNA, the CDR3 is TGTGCCAGCAGCGTAGTCGAAGAGACCCAGTACTTC.

The DNA for the CDR3 is TGTGCCACCGGTGGGGGACAGGGCAATGAAGAGACCCAGTACTTC. It translates to CATGGGQGNEETQYF. The V and J genes are TRBV24-1 and TRBJ2-5, with 9 positions matching TRBD1. The length of the CDR3 is 15 residues. CDR1 and CDR2 from the germline V gene are KGHDR and SFDVKD. V dropped 9 bases and J dropped 3; count of bases not matched to a gene: 10.

V is TRBV6-2 or TRBV6-3 and J is TRBJ1-5; possible D gene TRBD1, 5 bases. The CDR3 runs 13 residues. Per germline, CDR1 MNHEY and CDR2 SVGEGT. The germline V and J ends were trimmed by 6 bases and 7 bases, with 13 bases remaining between them. The CDR3 nucleotides are TGTGCCAGCAGCATCGGGGGTGGCCAGCCCCAGCATTTT. Protein product: CASSIGGGQPQHF.

The chain is built from TRBV2 and TRBJ1-2, with D possibly TRBD1 on 5 matching bases. The V end was cut by 0 bases, the J end by 6 bases, with 8 bases between. Germline-derived CDR1 and CDR2 are SNHLY and FYNNEI. CDR3 length: 13 residues. The CDR3 bases are TGTGCCAGCAGTGAAGCGGGGGGGAATGGCTACACCTTC. It is translated as CASSEAGGNGYTF.

The V and J genes are TRBV11-2 and TRBJ1-1, with 8 positions matching TRBD1. Per germline, CDR1 SGHAT and CDR2 FQNNGV. This CDR3 region has 15 residues. With 1 base clipped from V and 1 base from J, the junction kept 2 bases outside the gene matches. The CDR3: CASSLGTGKNTEAFF. The CDR3, as DNA: TGTGCCAGCAGCTTAGGGACAGGGAAGAACACTGAAGCTTTCTTT.

The CDR3 DNA reads TGTGCCAGCAGTTACATCCCAGCGGCCGAGACTGAAGCTTTCTTT. Translated, it gives CASSYIPAAETEAFF. V usage is TRBV6-5 and J usage is TRBJ1-1; D is ambiguous. Germline assignment: CDR1 MNHEY and CDR2 SVGAGI. The CDR3 consists of 15 residues. V lost 2 bases and J 5 bases, leaving 15 bases between the germline ends.

The CDR3 is CASSYQSGGATDTQYF. The CDR3, as DNA: TGTGCCAGCAGCTATCAAAGCGGGGGGGCCACAGATACGCAGTATTTT. The V call is TRBV7-8, the J call TRBJ2-3; 10 bases agree with TRBD2. Germline V lookup: CDR1 SGHVS, CDR2 FQNEAQ. Trimming at V came to 4 bases and at J to 2 bases, leaving 6 bases not matched to a gene. The CDR3 covers 16 residues.

The chain couples TRBV5-4 to TRBJ2-3, with a tentative D call TRBD2 (6 bases). Germline CDR1 reads SGHNT; CDR2 reads YYREEE (reference sequence). Deletions cut 2 bases from V and 1 base from J, with 11 bases between. The length of the CDR3 is 15 residues. CDR3 region: CASSFPGTGTDTQYF. The CDR3 bases are TGTGCCAGCAGCTTCCCCGGGACTGGCACAGATACGCAGTATTTT.

This clone was recorded only once. The V call is TRBV3-1 (or the pseudogene TRBV3-2), the J call TRBJ2-7; D gene unclear. Per germline, CDR1 LGHDT and CDR2 YNNKEL (reference sequence). Trimming cost V 4 bases and J 2 bases, with 12 bases left between them. There are 14 residues in the CDR3. CDR3 coding DNA: TGTGCCAGCAGCCCGGGTCTCAAACCCTACGAGCAGTACTTC. Its translation: CASSPGLKPYEQYF.

On this clone itself: Compared with germline, one end of the junction differs, possibly owing to a read error. The chain uses TRBV11-3 and TRBJ2-7, with D maybe TRBD2 (6 bases). The CDR3 spans 12 residues. CDR1 SGHNT and CDR2 YENEEA come from the germline V gene. In DNA form, the CDR3 reads TGTGCCAGCAGCTTAGTGGAGGGCAGGGTTCACTTC. Translating gives CASSLVEGRVHF.

V and J are TRBV6-5 and TRBJ1-1; D remains unclear. The CDR3 is 14 amino acids. Germline CDR1 MNHEY, CDR2 SVGAGI. V lost 5 bases and J lost 7, with 17 bases in between. The CDR3 region has the DNA TGTGCCAGCAGTCCCCGGGGTCGGGAGCTTGAAGCTTTCTTT. Translation: CASSPRGRELEAFF.

V usage is TRBV7-3 and J usage is TRBJ2-7; 7 bases map to TRBD2. This CDR3 contains 16 residues. Germline-derived CDR1 and CDR2 are SGHTA and FQGTGA. Trimming took 2 bases from V and 4 from J; bases not matched to a gene: 11. The CDR3 sequence: CASSLGPRQGGYEQYF. CDR3 in DNA: TGTGCCAGCAGCTTAGGCCCCCGGCAGGGAGGGTACGAGCAGTACTTC.

The chain is built from TRBV5-1 and TRBJ1-1; D possibly corresponds to TRBD1 (6 bases). CDR3 size: 14 residues. V was pared by 4 bases and J by 3 bases, with 13 bases between. From germline, CDR1 is SGHRS and CDR2 YFSETQ. CDR3 bases: TGCGCCAGCAGCCTAGGACAGCGTTACACTGAAGCTTTCTTT. Translated, it gives CASSLGQRYTEAFF.

The chain has TRBV28 and TRBJ2-4; possible D gene TRBD1, 5 bases. Between the trimmed V and J ends, which lost 6 bases and 9 bases, there was a span of 15 bases. This CDR3 region has 13 residues. The germline gives CDR1 MDHEN, CDR2 SYDVKM. CDR3 nucleotide sequence: TGTGCCAGCAGGGGGCCCGGTCCCACCATTCAGTACTTC. Translation gives CASRGPGPTIQYF.

This clone was found once. The chain recombines TRBV28 with TRBJ1-5; D is unresolved. Per germline, CDR1 MDHEN and CDR2 SYDVKM. CDR3 size: 14 residues. Trimming shortened V by 2 bases and J by 7 bases, and 12 bases separated the two germline ends. This CDR3 reads CASSLTTPGQPQHF. In DNA, the CDR3 is TGTGCCAGCAGTTTAACCACCCCAGGACAGCCCCAGCATTTT.

This clone has just one count. The V gene is TRBV6-2 or TRBV6-3, the J gene TRBJ2-1; TRBD1 matches 9 bases. Germline V CDR1 and CDR2: MNHEY, SVGEGT. The V and J ends lost 5 bases and 8 bases, in that order; junction bases with no gene match: 10. The CDR3 has 15 amino acids. CDR3 in DNA: TGTGCCAGCAGTCGACCGGGACAGGGAATACATGAGCAGTTCTTC. This gives the protein CASSRPGQGIHEQFF.

The chain employs TRBV3-1 (or the pseudogene TRBV3-2) and TRBJ1-5; 10 nucleotides match TRBD1. CDR1 and CDR2 from the germline V gene are LGHDT and YNNKEL (reference sequence). J lost 7 bases, V lost 2 bases, and 8 bases had no gene match. The CDR3 totals 16 residues. The CDR3 nucleotides are TGTGCCAGCAGCCAACGCGGGGGGGACAGGGGACAGCCCCAGCATTTT. It translates to CASSQRGGDRGQPQHF.

In DNA, the CDR3 is TGTGCCACCAGCGGTGGGACATCCCAAGAGACCCAGTACTTC. Its translation is CATSGGTSQETQYF. This chain joins TRBV15 and TRBJ2-5; D is possibly TRBD1 (6 bases). The CDR3 runs to 14 residues. Germline V gene lookup returns CDR1 LNHNV and CDR2 YYDKDF (reference sequence). V was pared by 5 bases and J by 1 base, with 11 bases between.

V is TRBV9 and J is TRBJ1-3; no clear D gene. CDR1 is SGDLS and CDR2 is YYNGEE in the germline V gene. The CDR3 extends over 19 amino acids. Trimming took 0 bases from V and 0 from J, leaving 19 bases between them. The CDR3 DNA sequence: TGTGCCAGCAGCGTAGGGGCCCCGGTTAACACCCACTCTGGAAACACCATATATTTT. This sequence encodes CASSVGAPVNTHSGNTIYF.

The gene calls are TRBV27 and TRBJ2-2, with D tentatively TRBD1 (6 bases). Trimming left V 3 bases short and J 0 bases short, with 14 bases between. The CDR3 totals 17 residues. Germline CDR1 reads MNHEY; CDR2 reads SMNVEV (reference sequence). CDR3 DNA: TGTGCCAGCAGTTTTCAGGGGTCCCGGGCGAACACCGGGGAGCTGTTTTTT. Translating gives CASSFQGSRANTGELFF.

The chain links TRBV5-4 to TRBJ2-7, with D tentatively TRBD1 (8 bases). Germline CDR1 SGHNT, CDR2 YYREEE (reference sequence). The ends were cut back, 5 bases at V and 3 bases at J, with 18 bases in the middle. The CDR3 is 15 amino acids. Here the CDR3 reads CASSLGQGGVYEQYF. Written as DNA, the CDR3 is TGTGCCAGCAGTCTAGGACAGGGAGGGGTCTACGAGCAGTACTTC.

Written as DNA, the CDR3 is TGTGCCAGCAGTTTTTCGGTAGACAGGGACGTCCACGAGCAGTACTTC. The encoded protein is CASSFSVDRDVHEQYF. V gene TRBV27 combines with J gene TRBJ2-7, with 7 bases that match TRBD1. CDR1 and CDR2 (germline): MNHEY, SMNVEV (reference sequence). The length of the CDR3 is 16 residues. Losses at the gene ends were 3 bases for V and 5 bases for J; bases not matched to a gene: 13.

This chain uses TRBV15 with TRBJ2-2, with 7 bases fitting TRBD1. CDR1 is LNHNV and CDR2 is YYDKDF in the germline V gene (reference sequence). V was pared by 5 bases and J by 6 bases, with 6 bases of the junction left unmatched. CDR3 length: 14 residues. CDR3 in DNA: TGTGCCACCAGCCGGAACAGGGGCGCCGGGGAGCTGTTTTTT. This codes for CATSRNRGAGELFF.

The rearrangement links TRBV7-9 to TRBJ2-5; TRBD1 agrees at 8 bases. Looked up from germline, CDR1 is SEHNR and CDR2 is FQNEAQ (reference sequence). The V and J ends lost 5 bases and 2 bases, in that order; junction bases with no gene match: 13. The CDR3 runs 17 residues. CDR3 in DNA: TGTGCCAGCAGCCTACAATCAGGGGGCCGGGGACAAGAGACCCAGTACTTC. This sequence encodes CASSLQSGGRGQETQYF. Using reference TRBV7-9 and TRBJ2-5 for the parts outside the CDR3, the full variable domain is DTGVSQNPRHKITKRGQNVTFRCDPISEHNRLYWYRQTLGQGPEFLTYFQNEAQLEKSRLLSDRFSAERPKGSFSTLEIQRTEQGDSAMYLCASSLQSGGRGQETQYFGPGTRLLVL.

This clone was seen a few times. The gene calls are TRBV28 and TRBJ1-5, with 7 positions matching TRBD1. The CDR3 is 15 residues long. Per germline, CDR1 MDHEN and CDR2 SYDVKM. With 6 bases clipped from V and 0 bases from J, the junction kept 5 bases outside the gene matches. This CDR3 is CASRPGQFSNQPQHF. The CDR3 bases are TGTGCCAGCAGACCGGGACAGTTTAGCAATCAGCCCCAGCATTTT.

This CDR3 reads CASSEGQGGSYQPQHF. CDR3 bases: TGTGCCAGCAGTGAGGGACAGGGGGGATCGTATCAGCCCCAGCATTTT. The chain combines TRBV6-1 with TRBJ1-5, with 11 bases identical to TRBD1. Germline V gene data show CDR1 as MNHNS and CDR2 as SASEGT. V dropped 3 bases and J dropped 5; count of bases not matched to a gene: 6. The CDR3 length is 16 residues.